The sequence of this T cell receptor beta chain was determined in a study of blood T cell repertoires in COVID-19. Study overall: Specimens from acute and convalescent COVID-19 originated in the United States, Italy and Spain. Sources were T cells, B-cell-depleted T cells, or PBMCs; the material itself was cDNA or gDNA.

The Seattle patients joined while their infection was active and were tracked longitudinally afterward. The table came from immunoSEQ multiplex PCR; TCRdb's copy has only in-frame clones and leaves some out. The sample carries about 36,000 clones, less than 90% recorded once. The sequenced sample consisted of peripheral blood. This receptor was identified in a man between 60 and 75 years old with COVID-19, enrolled during active disease.

CDR3 residues: CASSKGQVIEYGYTF. DNA of the CDR3: TGTGCCAGCAGCAAGGGACAGGTCATTGAATATGGCTACACCTTC. The chain links TRBV9 to TRBJ1-2; 8 bases align to TRBD1. V was clipped by 4 bases and J by 5 bases; unmatched bases: 10. Germline V gives CDR1 SGDLS, CDR2 YYNGEE. The CDR3 totals 15 residues.